This T cell receptor beta chain came from a study of T cells after yellow fever vaccination. This clonotype was recorded a few times. TCRdb re-called the 5' RACE reads through MiXCR, storing one row per CDR3 protein. The table has about 210,000 distinct CDR3 sequences, about 3% seen once. The length of the CDR3 is 13 residues. V gave up 8 bases and J gave up 0 bases, with 13 bases separating them. CDR1 is GTSNPN and CDR2 is SVGIG in the germline V gene (reference sequence). The TCR comes from a man between 18 and 35 years old who received the YFV17D yellow fever vaccine. The chain joins TRBV30 to TRBJ1-2; D gene uncertain. This sample comprised CD4+ T cells sorted from PBMCs, obtained 10 days after the yellow fever booster vaccination. CDR3 in DNA: TGTGCCGCTCCCCGGATTGCTAACTATGGCTACACCTTC. Translation gives CAAPRIANYGYTF. Using reference TRBV30 and TRBJ1-2 for the parts outside the CDR3, the full variable domain is SQTIHQWPATLVQPVGSPLSLECTVEGTSNPNLYWYRQAAGRGLQLLFYSVGIGQISSEVPQNLSASRPQDRQFILSSKKLLLSDSGFYLCAAPRIANYGYTFGSGTRLTVV.